Below are 2 T cell receptor beta chains sequenced from a single sample in a study of blood T cell repertoires in COVID-19. Sequenced by immunoSEQ multiplex PCR; TCRdb stores in-frame clones only, minus some. The table lists 100,000 or so clones, around 89% of them singletons, with approximately 19% in the top ten. The sequenced sample consisted of peripheral blood. The receptors derive from a human donor with acute or convalescent COVID-19. The donor label of this sample is uncertain.

J is TRBJ2-4 and V is TRBV9; TRBD2 is a possible D gene (6 bases). Per the germline V gene, CDR1 is SGDLS and CDR2 is YYNGEE. There are 17 residues in the CDR3. Trimming removed 4 bases at V and 1 base at J, with 18 bases between. The CDR3 reads CASSPRDSGGAKNIQYF. The CDR3 DNA reads as TGTGCCAGCAGCCCACGGGACTCCGGCGGGGCCAAAAACATTCAGTACTTC.

The table lists this clone with a count of one. The chain employs TRBV18 and TRBJ2-7; 7 nucleotides line up with TRBD1. The CDR3 sequence is 15 residues long. V shed 6 bases, J shed 0 bases, and the junction held 8 bases outside the gene matches. The V gene's germline CDR1 is KGHSH and CDR2 LQKENI. CDR3 sequence: CASSPKDRSSYEQYF. In DNA, the CDR3 is TGTGCCAGCTCGCCCAAGGACAGGAGCTCCTACGAGCAGTACTTC. The full variable domain, in which reference TRBV18 and TRBJ2-7 provide the parts outside the CDR3, is NAGVMQNPRHLVRRRGQEARLRCSPMKGHSHVYWYRQLPEEGLKFMVYLQKENIIDESGMPKERFSAEFPKEGPSILRIQQVVRGDSAAYFCASSPKDRSSYEQYFGPGTRLTVT.